These 27 T cell receptor beta chains came from one sample sequenced in a study of shared clonotypes between healthy human individuals. Using immunoSEQ multiplex PCR, the repertoire was profiled, and TCRdb retains in-frame clones only, with some absent. The table records some 550,000 clones, around 97% of them present only once. Sequencing used naive CD4+ T cells sorted from blood. Subset specified: CD45RA+ positively selected. These receptors came from a woman aged 30 to 39 in good health.

V is TRBV5-6 and J is TRBJ2-7, with D unresolved. The CDR3 loop spans 16 amino acids. Germline CDR1 is SGHDT and CDR2 is YYEEEE. V lost 4 bases and J lost 2, with 19 bases in between. CDR3 residues: CASSRERVARPYEQYF. The CDR3 DNA reads as TGTGCCAGCAGCCGAGAGAGAGTAGCCCGTCCCTACGAGCAGTACTTC.

V usage is TRBV20-1 and J usage is TRBJ2-7, with D unclear. V lost 6 bases, J lost 3 bases, and 9 bases lay in between. This CDR3 is 11 amino acids long. CDR1 and CDR2 (germline): DFQATT, SNEGSKA (reference sequence). The CDR3 here is CSAYMGYEQYF. The CDR3 DNA is TGCAGTGCCTACATGGGCTACGAGCAGTACTTC.

This rearrangement joins TRBV5-1 to TRBJ2-7; 9 bases match TRBD1. The germline V gene has CDR1 SGHRS and CDR2 YFSETQ. The CDR3 has 15 residues. After removal of 4 bases from V and 1 base from J, the junction contained 6 bases not matched to a gene. CDR3 in amino acids: CASSMGQGRSYEQYF. CDR3 DNA: TGCGCCAGCAGCATGGGACAGGGAAGATCCTACGAGCAGTACTTC.

V is TRBV9 and J is TRBJ2-1; D perhaps matches TRBD2 (5 bases). Trimming stripped 3 bases from V and 3 bases from J, with 10 bases between. Looked up from germline, CDR1 is SGDLS and CDR2 is YYNGEE. CDR3 length: 14 amino acids. CDR3 protein: CASSGHTSYNEQFF. CDR3 DNA: TGTGCCAGCAGCGGACACACTAGCTACAATGAGCAGTTCTTC.

The genes are TRBV28 and TRBJ1-4; D possibly corresponds to TRBD1 (5 bases). CDR3 size: 14 residues. Germline assignment: CDR1 MDHEN and CDR2 SYDVKM. V was pared by 5 bases and J by 4 bases, with 11 bases between. The CDR3 sequence is CASSLQDVNEKLFF. CDR3 sequence (DNA): TGTGCCAGCAGTCTACAGGATGTTAATGAAAAACTGTTTTTT. Using reference TRBV28 and TRBJ1-4 for the parts outside the CDR3, the full variable domain is DVKVTQSSRYLVKRTGEKVFLECVQDMDHENMFWYRQDPGLGLRLIYFSYDVKMKEKGDIPEGYSVSREKKERFSLILESASTNQTSMYLCASSLQDVNEKLFFGSGTQLSVL.

The rearrangement links TRBV4-2 to TRBJ2-3; a weak D match, TRBD1 (6 bases). Germline V gene data show CDR1 as LGHNA and CDR2 as YNFKEQ. This CDR3 comprises 15 residues. V gave up 1 base and J gave up 0 bases, with 8 bases separating them. CDR3 bases: TGTGCCAGCAGCCAAGTTGACAGGAGCACAGATACGCAGTATTTT. It encodes CASSQVDRSTDTQYF.

The chain employs TRBV18 and TRBJ2-7; D possibly corresponds to TRBD2 (6 bases). In germline, CDR1 is KGHSH, CDR2 LQKENI. V dropped 3 bases and J dropped 5 bases, with 17 bases sitting between them. The CDR3 is 15 residues long. CDR3 bases: TGTGCCAGCTCACCTCTCTCGCGGGAATTGGACGAGCAGTACTTC. This sequence encodes CASSPLSRELDEQYF.

This clone was seen a single time. The chain joins TRBV7-9 to TRBJ2-2, with D uncertain. The CDR3 is made up of 15 amino acids. Germline V CDR1 and CDR2: SEHNR, FQNEAQ (reference sequence). V gave up 1 base and J gave up 5 bases, with 11 bases separating them. The CDR3 region has the DNA TGTGCCAGCAGCTTAGGCTCTAGTAGGACCGGGGAGCTGTTTTTT. Protein sequence: CASSLGSSRTGELFF.

The chain combines TRBV10-3 with TRBJ2-5, with D perhaps TRBD1 (7 bases). Germline V gene data show CDR1 as ENHRY and CDR2 as SYGVKD. V dropped 4 bases and J dropped 4 bases, with 16 bases sitting between them. The length of the CDR3 is 15 residues. CDR3 in amino acids: CAISVGRGVRETQYF. The CDR3, as DNA: TGTGCCATCAGTGTGGGCAGGGGGGTCCGAGAGACCCAGTACTTC.

The rearrangement uses TRBV28 and TRBJ2-3; a weak D match, TRBD1 (6 bases). Germline V gene sequence: CDR1 MDHEN, CDR2 SYDVKM. The ends were cut back, 6 bases at V and 4 bases at J, with 14 bases in the middle. The CDR3 runs to 14 residues. As DNA, the CDR3 is TGTGCCAGCAGAGGACAGTTTTCCCCAGATACGCAGTATTTT. Encoded protein: CASRGQFSPDTQYF.

With regard to this clone: This sample also contains other DNA sequences that code for the same CDR3. The chain recombines TRBV9 with TRBJ2-1, with 10 bases identical to TRBD2. Germline V lookup: CDR1 SGDLS, CDR2 YYNGEE. CDR3 length: 15 residues. Germline trimming cut 1 base from V and 4 bases from J; bases unmatched to any gene: 2. CDR3 in amino acids: CASSVSSGSYNEQFF. The CDR3 DNA is TGTGCCAGCAGCGTATCTAGCGGGAGTTACAATGAGCAGTTCTTC. The full variable domain, rest sourced from reference TRBV9 and TRBJ2-1, is DSGVTQTPKHLITATGQRVTLRCSPRSGDLSVYWYQQSLDQGLQFLIQYYNGEERAKGNILERFSAQQFPDLHSELNLSSLELGDSALYFCASSVSSGSYNEQFFGPGTRLTVL.

The CDR3 is CASSRTASTDTQYF. CDR3 in DNA: TGCGCCAGCAGCCGGACGGCAAGCACAGATACGCAGTATTTT. V and J are TRBV5-1 and TRBJ2-3; D unclear. Germline lookup yields CDR1 SGHRS and CDR2 YFSETQ. The V end lost 4 bases, the J end lost 0 bases, and 9 bases lay between the germline ends. CDR3 size: 14 residues.

The chain joins TRBV15 to TRBJ1-5; D is unclear. V dropped 1 base and J dropped 7 bases, with 5 bases sitting between them. This CDR3 region has 12 residues. Germline-derived CDR1 and CDR2 are LNHNV and YYDKDF (reference sequence). CDR3 loop: CATSRARQPQHF. CDR3 sequence (DNA): TGTGCCACCAGCAGAGCGAGACAGCCCCAGCATTTT.

The J gene is TRBJ2-3, the V gene TRBV5-1, with 7 bases aligning to TRBD1. The CDR3 runs 16 residues. V lost 0 bases to trimming and J lost 0 bases; unmatched junction nucleotides: 4. Germline CDR1 and CDR2: SGHRS and YFSETQ. The CDR3 coding sequence is TGCGCCAGCAGCTTGGTTAGGGGGCTAAGCACAGATACGCAGTATTTT. This translates into CASSLVRGLSTDTQYF. Full variable domain (remainder filled in from reference TRBV5-1 and TRBJ2-3): KAGVTQTPRYLIKTRGQQVTLSCSPISGHRSVSWYQQTPGQGLQFLFEYFSETQRNKGNFPGRFSGRQFSNSRSEMNVSTLELGDSALYLCASSLVRGLSTDTQYFGPGTRLTVL.

V is TRBV19 and J is TRBJ1-5; 7 bases map to TRBD1. With V trimmed by 3 bases and J by 6 bases, 5 bases remained unmatched. The CDR3 is made up of 14 amino acids. Germline loops: CDR1 LNHDA, CDR2 SQIVND (reference sequence). The CDR3 DNA reads TGTGCCAGTAGTATGACAGGGCTGGTTCAGCCCCAGCATTTT. Translated: CASSMTGLVQPQHF.

The J gene is TRBJ1-1, the V gene TRBV20-1; D uncertain. The V and J ends lost 1 base and 6 bases respectively, with 6 bases between them. This CDR3 has 11 residues. Looked up from germline, CDR1 is DFQATT and CDR2 is SNEGSKA (reference sequence). The CDR3 region is CSARAIAEAFF. In DNA form, the CDR3 reads TGCAGTGCTAGAGCCATTGCTGAAGCTTTCTTT.

This clone showed up just once. The chain links TRBV19 to TRBJ2-3; the D is unclear. CDR1 is LNHDA, CDR2 SQIVND, per germline (reference sequence). Trimming left V 7 bases short and J 4 bases short, with 12 bases between. The CDR3 covers 13 residues. CDR3 amino acids: CASIARHADTQYF. CDR3 DNA sequence: TGTGCCAGTATAGCTCGCCACGCAGATACGCAGTATTTT.

This clone was counted once. This chain connects TRBV19 to TRBJ1-5, with TRBD1 identical over 7 bases. Per germline, CDR1 LNHDA and CDR2 SQIVND (reference sequence). V dropped 9 bases and J dropped 0; count of bases not matched to a gene: 8. The CDR3 is 15 residues long. CDR3 in DNA: TGTGCCAGCCACGACAGGGTCCTTAGCAATCAGCCCCAGCATTTT. This codes for CASHDRVLSNQPQHF.

This chain connects TRBV19 to TRBJ1-5, with 9 bases lining up with TRBD1. The CDR3 runs to 19 residues. The V gene's germline CDR1 is LNHDA and CDR2 SQIVND (reference sequence). Germline trimming cut 5 bases from V and 4 bases from J; bases unmatched to any gene: 18. DNA of the CDR3: TGTGCCAGTAGTCGGGATTTGGACAGGGGAGTGGTAAGTAATCAGCCCCAGCATTTT. Translated, it gives CASSRDLDRGVVSNQPQHF.

The J gene is TRBJ2-7, the V gene TRBV25-1; TRBD2 aligns across 10 bases. This CDR3 comprises 18 residues. Per germline, CDR1 MGHDK and CDR2 SYGVNS. With V trimmed by 6 bases and J by 3 bases, 17 bases remained unmatched. CDR3 loop: CASSRAAASGSRHYEQYF. The DNA of the CDR3 is TGTGCCAGCAGCCGAGCTGCGGCTAGCGGGAGTCGGCACTACGAGCAGTACTTC.

The chain has TRBV4-1 and TRBJ1-5; D gene unclear. This CDR3 spans 17 amino acids. Between the trimmed V and J ends, which lost 0 bases and 4 bases, there was a span of 16 bases. The germline V gene has CDR1 MGHRA and CDR2 YSYEKL. The CDR3 DNA sequence: TGCGCCAGCAGCCAAGATGGCTCGCTGGGCCTAAATCAGCCCCAGCATTTT. Its translation is CASSQDGSLGLNQPQHF.

The CDR3 nucleotides are TGCGCCAGCAGCCGCAATGCAGGGTCGACTAGCACAGATACGCAGTATTTT. Its translation is CASSRNAGSTSTDTQYF. The rearrangement joins TRBV4-1 to TRBJ2-3; the D gene is possibly TRBD1 (5 bases). This CDR3 is built from 17 residues. Germline-derived CDR1 and CDR2 are MGHRA and YSYEKL. Trimming removed 4 bases at V and 0 bases at J, with 17 bases between.

The chain has TRBV11-2 and TRBJ1-1, with D possibly TRBD1 on 5 matching bases. CDR1 and CDR2 (germline): SGHAT, FQNNGV. V lost 2 bases to trimming and J lost 1 base, with 14 bases between them. The CDR3 is 16 amino acids. CDR3 region: CASSLISGAKNTEAFF. CDR3 coding DNA: TGTGCCAGCAGCTTAATTTCCGGGGCCAAGAACACTGAAGCTTTCTTT.

DNA for the CDR3: TGTGCCAGCAGCTCTAATGCGGGACAGGGGGTTTACAATGAGCAGTTCTTC. It is translated as CASSSNAGQGVYNEQFF. The chain has TRBV11-1 and TRBJ2-1; 11 bases match TRBD1. V shed 4 bases, J shed 4 bases, and the junction held 9 bases outside the gene matches. The CDR3 loop spans 17 amino acids. CDR1 and CDR2 (germline): SGHAT, FQDESV (reference sequence).

The chain carries TRBV30 and TRBJ1-3; a weak D match, TRBD1 (5 bases). The germline V gene encodes CDR1 GTSNPN and CDR2 SVGIG (reference sequence). The CDR3 length is 19 residues. The V end lost 0 bases, the J end lost 1 base, and 22 bases lay between the germline ends. CDR3 sequence: CAWSVSPGYRGPSGNTIYF. The CDR3 DNA is TGTGCCTGGAGTGTATCGCCCGGTTATAGGGGTCCTTCTGGAAACACCATATATTTT.

The gene calls are TRBV7-3 and TRBJ2-2; D is perhaps TRBD1 (6 bases). V was clipped by 5 bases and J by 7 bases, with 11 bases between them. CDR1 is SGHTA and CDR2 is FQGTGA in the germline V gene. This CDR3 contains 13 residues. CDR3 region: CASSQPTGGELFF. The CDR3 DNA sequence: TGTGCCAGCAGCCAACCGACAGGCGGGGAGCTGTTTTTT.

The CDR3, as DNA: TGTGCCAGCAGCTTGGGCAGGGTGGTCAATGAGCAGTTCTTC. It specifies CASSLGRVVNEQFF. This rearrangement joins TRBV7-8 to TRBJ2-1; tentatively, D is TRBD1 (5 bases). Germline assignment: CDR1 SGHVS and CDR2 FQNEAQ. The CDR3 runs 14 residues. Trimming cost V 3 bases and J 6 bases, with 12 bases left between them.